The next 29 T cell receptor beta chains were all read from a single sample in a study of human T cells and chemical hapten exposure. Time point of the sample: healthy volunteer bleed at 2 weeks. The template was total RNA from unfractionated whole blood. TCRdb re-called the RACE reads with MiXCR, one entry per CDR3 protein. The sample holds 28,000 or so distinct CDR3 sequences, around 7.4% seen once. Sequenced: whole blood. The source is a human donor in good health. Some clones in this sample may be carry-over from other donors' samples.

The chain carries TRBV27 and TRBJ1-4; D is uncertain. The germline V gene encodes CDR1 MNHEY and CDR2 SMNVEV (reference sequence). V lost 4 bases, J lost 0 bases, and 15 bases lay in between. The CDR3 runs 17 residues. CDR3 region: CASSSLSYEATNEKLFF. DNA for the CDR3: TGTGCCAGCAGTTCCCTATCCTACGAGGCAACTAATGAAAAACTGTTTTTT.

This clonotype appeared many times. The V gene is TRBV14, the J gene TRBJ2-1; maybe TRBD1 (6 bases). The CDR3 has 18 amino acids. The germline V gene encodes CDR1 SGHDN and CDR2 FVKESK. V was trimmed by 1 base and J by 9 bases, leaving 25 bases between them. CDR3 DNA sequence: TGTGCCAGCAGCCAAGTACGAGGAGGAACCTGGGGGCCGAGTGAGCAGTTCTTC. This codes for CASSQVRGGTWGPSEQFF.

This clonotype was seen at least ten times. This rearrangement joins TRBV27 to TRBJ2-1, with no clear D. CDR3 size: 13 residues. V lost 2 bases to trimming and J lost 6 bases, with 8 bases between them. Germline V gives CDR1 MNHEY, CDR2 SMNVEV (reference sequence). The CDR3 DNA follows: TGTGCCAGCAGTTTAGGGTCGGTCAATGAGCAGTTCTTC. Amino acids: CASSLGSVNEQFF.

This clonotype was seen many times. The gene calls are TRBV6-5 and TRBJ1-1, with D possibly matching TRBD1 (5 bases). Trimming stripped 6 bases from V and 4 bases from J, with 9 bases between. The CDR3 totals 12 residues. Per germline, CDR1 MNHEY and CDR2 SVGAGI. The CDR3 DNA sequence: TGTGCCAGCAGCAGGGAGGGCACTGAAGCTTTCTTT. Translation gives CASSREGTEAFF.

The V call is TRBV29-1, the J call TRBJ1-4, with D uncertain. Germline V gene sequence: CDR1 SQVTM, CDR2 ANQGSEA. The CDR3 runs to 12 residues. V lost 7 bases, J lost 8 bases, and 14 bases lay in between. This CDR3 reads CSAKHGTEKLFF. In nucleotides, the CDR3 is TGCAGCGCGAAACATGGCACCGAAAAACTGTTTTTT.

This clonotype has at least ten counts. The chain is built from TRBV6-5 and TRBJ2-3; tentative D call: TRBD1 (6 bases). The CDR3 is made up of 13 amino acids. Germline loops: CDR1 MNHEY, CDR2 SVGAGI. Trimming cost V 6 bases and J 1 base, with 8 bases left between them. The DNA of the CDR3 is TGTGCCAGCAGGCGACAGGGCACAGATACGCAGTATTTT. Protein: CASRRQGTDTQYF.

This rearrangement joins TRBV5-1 to TRBJ2-7, with unresolved D. The V end lost 0 bases, the J end lost 4 bases, and 5 bases lay between the germline ends. Germline V gives CDR1 SGHRS, CDR2 YFSETQ. This CDR3 is built from 12 residues. CDR3 sequence: CASSLGCYEQYF. The CDR3, as DNA: TGCGCCAGCAGCTTGGGATGTTACGAGCAGTACTTC. The full variable domain, rest sourced from reference TRBV5-1 and TRBJ2-7, is KAGVTQTPRYLIKTRGQQVTLSCSPISGHRSVSWYQQTPGQGLQFLFEYFSETQRNKGNFPGRFSGRQFSNSRSEMNVSTLELGDSALYLCASSLGCYEQYFGPGTRLTVT.

This clonotype was observed many times. The chain employs TRBV6-2 or TRBV6-3 and TRBJ1-5, with a tentative D call TRBD1 (6 bases). Trimming pared 6 bases from V and 7 bases from J, leaving 16 bases between. Germline lookup yields CDR1 MNHEY and CDR2 SVGEGT. The CDR3 has 14 residues. The CDR3 is CASRVQGNRQPQHF. The DNA for the CDR3 is TGTGCCAGCAGAGTCCAGGGGAATCGGCAGCCCCAGCATTTT.

The chain couples TRBV7-2 to TRBJ1-5; no reliable D call. Trimming left V 5 bases short and J 0 bases short, with 5 bases between. The CDR3 extends over 13 amino acids. The germline V gene encodes CDR1 SGHTA and CDR2 FQGNSA. For the CDR3, the DNA is TGTGCCAGCAGCCTAAATAGCAATCAGCCCCAGCATTTT. Residues: CASSLNSNQPQHF.

Ten or more counts support this clonotype. DNA of the CDR3: TGTGCCAGCAGCTCTCTACCGGCCGGGGGCCACTCCTACAATGAGCAGTTCTTC. This codes for CASSSLPAGGHSYNEQFF. The V and J genes are TRBV7-8 and TRBJ2-1; D may be TRBD1 or TRBD2 (6 bases each). V lost 4 bases, J lost 0 bases, and 19 bases lay in between. This CDR3 is 18 amino acids long. Germline V CDR1 and CDR2: SGHVS, FQNEAQ. The full variable domain, rest sourced from reference TRBV7-8 and TRBJ2-1, is GAGVSQSPRYKVAKRGQDVALRCDPISGHVSLFWYQQALGQGPEFLTYFQNEAQLDKSGLPSDRFFAERPEGSVSTLKIQRTQQEDSAVYLCASSSLPAGGHSYNEQFFGPGTRLTVL.

The chain links TRBV27 to TRBJ2-7; D possibly matches TRBD1 or TRBD2 (6 bases each). Trimming stripped 7 bases from V and 3 bases from J, with 19 bases between. This CDR3 has 15 amino acids. Germline V gives CDR1 MNHEY, CDR2 SMNVEV (reference sequence). CDR3 amino acids: CASKTRGGGGYEQYF. For the CDR3, the DNA is TGTGCCAGCAAAACCCGAGGAGGGGGTGGCTACGAGCAGTACTTC.

This clonotype was recorded a few times. The rearrangement links TRBV6-2 or TRBV6-3 to TRBJ2-7; possibly TRBD1 for D (5 bases). Germline V lookup: CDR1 MNHEY, CDR2 SVGEGT. V lost 5 bases and J lost 6, with 17 bases in between. This CDR3 is 14 amino acids long. The CDR3 bases are TGTGCCAGCAGTAACGGGCCAGGGTCAAGCGAGCAGTACTTC. Translating gives CASSNGPGSSEQYF.

A note on this clonotype: A much larger clone differs from this one at a single base, so this may be a read error. The rearrangement links TRBV29-1 to TRBJ2-5; maybe TRBD2 (5 bases). Trimming removed 2 bases from V and 0 bases from J, with 13 bases in between. The CDR3 is 15 residues long. CDR1 and CDR2 (germline): SQVTM, ANQGSEA. CDR3 in amino acids: CSVEITGYDQETQYF. The CDR3 DNA reads TGCAGCGTTGAAATTACGGGGTACGACCAAGAGACCCAGTACTTC.

The chain couples TRBV3-1 to TRBJ2-7; 10 bases are shared with TRBD1. J lost 3 bases, V lost 1 base, and 3 bases had no gene match. Germline loops: CDR1 LGHDT, CDR2 YNNKEL (reference sequence). The CDR3 is 15 residues long. CDR3 sequence (DNA): TGTGCCAGCAGCCAAGGGACAGGGGGAAACTACGAGCAGTACTTC. It specifies CASSQGTGGNYEQYF.

Many counts were recorded for this clonotype. The chain couples TRBV12-3 or TRBV12-4 to TRBJ1-3; no firm D call. The CDR3 runs 14 residues. The germline V and J ends were trimmed by 3 bases and 4 bases, with 10 bases remaining between them. The CDR3 sequence: CASSFPAAGNTIYF. For the CDR3, the DNA is TGTGCCAGCAGTTTCCCGGCAGCAGGAAACACCATATATTTT.

This clonotype was picked up many times. The chain links TRBV2 to TRBJ2-1; 8 bases are a match to TRBD2. The CDR3 length is 13 residues. V trimming: 10 bases; J trimming: 9 bases; junction bases outside the gene matches: 11. Germline CDR1 reads SNHLY; CDR2 reads FYNNEI. CDR3 DNA sequence: TGTGCCACCGGGGGGGGCCCCTTCGGTGAGCAGTTCTTC. Its protein product is CATGGGPFGEQFF.

Sample share makes this clonotype medium-sized (0.01 to 0.1%). The chain employs TRBV12-3 or TRBV12-4 and TRBJ2-3; weak D call: TRBD2 (5 bases). Between the trimmed V and J ends, which lost 8 bases and 1 base, there was a span of 13 bases. The CDR3 runs to 14 residues. The CDR3 sequence is CASRWRLGTDTQYF. DNA of the CDR3: TGTGCCAGCCGCTGGAGGCTCGGCACAGATACGCAGTATTTT.

This clonotype appeared many times. The chain carries TRBV2 and TRBJ1-1; the D gene is possibly TRBD1 (6 bases). The CDR3 contains 12 residues. Trimming removed 6 bases from V and 10 bases from J, with 15 bases in between. Germline values: CDR1 SNHLY, CDR2 FYNNEI. The CDR3 DNA sequence: TGTGCCAGCAGGGGGGACAAGTCCGTAGCTTTCTTT. Residues: CASRGDKSVAFF.

The V gene is TRBV2, the J gene TRBJ1-1; 10 bases line up with TRBD1. The CDR3 is made up of 15 amino acids. Germline lookup yields CDR1 SNHLY and CDR2 FYNNEI. V lost 6 bases, J lost 5 bases, and 9 bases stayed unmatched. CDR3 DNA sequence: TGTGCCAGCAGAGAAAGGGGACAGGGGAGTACTGAAGCTTTCTTT. Translation gives CASRERGQGSTEAFF. The full variable domain, its missing parts supplied by reference TRBV2 and TRBJ1-1, is EPEVTQTPSHQVTQMGQEVILRCVPISNHLYFYWYRQILGQKVEFLVSFYNNEISEKSEIFDDQFSVERPDGSNFTLKIRSTKLEDSAMYFCASRERGQGSTEAFFGQGTRLTVV.

The chain carries TRBV12-3 or TRBV12-4 and TRBJ1-1; D might be TRBD1 (5 bases). Trimming took off 7 bases at V and 4 bases at J, with 16 bases between the two ends. The CDR3 covers 14 residues. This CDR3 is CASIPGGCGTEAFF. The CDR3 nucleotides are TGTGCCAGCATCCCGGGGGGTTGCGGCACTGAAGCTTTCTTT.

V gene TRBV30 combines with J gene TRBJ1-1, with a weak D call TRBD1 (6 bases). The germline CDR1 and CDR2 sequences are GTSNPN and SVGIG (reference sequence). V lost 3 bases, J lost 1 base, and 9 bases lay in between. This CDR3 contains 13 residues. CDR3 nucleotide sequence: TGTGCCTGGAGAGTCAGGGGGAACACTGAAGCTTTCTTT. Its protein is CAWRVRGNTEAFF.

Many counts were recorded for this clonotype. The rearrangement joins TRBV6-2 or TRBV6-3 to TRBJ1-1; 8 bases align to TRBD1. V trimming: 5 bases; J trimming: 3 bases; junction bases outside the gene matches: 14. The V gene's germline CDR1 is MNHEY and CDR2 SVGEGT. The CDR3 runs 17 residues. The CDR3 is CASSPRTGYGLDTEAFF. DNA for the CDR3: TGTGCCAGCAGTCCCCGGACAGGGTATGGGTTGGACACTGAAGCTTTCTTT.

This clonotype was seen repeatedly, ten times or more. The rearrangement joins TRBV12-3 or TRBV12-4 to TRBJ2-7; weak D call: TRBD1 (5 bases). This CDR3 has 14 amino acids. Trimming took 5 bases from V and 1 from J, leaving 12 bases between them. This CDR3 is CASSPMGHSYEQYF. CDR3 nucleotide sequence: TGTGCCAGCAGTCCTATGGGGCATTCCTACGAGCAGTACTTC.

The sample holds many counts of this clonotype. The V and J genes are TRBV3-1 and TRBJ2-3; TRBD2 agrees at 9 bases. V shed 1 base, J shed 8 bases, and the junction held 1 base outside the gene matches. This CDR3 has 13 amino acids. The germline gives CDR1 LGHDT, CDR2 YNNKEL (reference sequence). CDR3 region: CASSQGAGGTQYF. As DNA, the CDR3 is TGTGCCAGCAGCCAAGGAGCGGGAGGTACGCAGTATTTT.

J is TRBJ2-2 and V is TRBV6-6; D unclear. CDR3 size: 15 residues. V was clipped by 5 bases and J by 0 bases, with 10 bases between them. Germline-derived CDR1 and CDR2 are MNHNY and SVGAGI (reference sequence). This CDR3 reads CASSTGIANTGELFF. DNA for the CDR3: TGTGCCAGCAGTACTGGTATTGCGAACACCGGGGAGCTGTTTTTT.

This rearrangement joins TRBV20-1 to TRBJ1-1, with a possible D match to TRBD1 (5 bases). V lost 0 bases to trimming and J lost 7 bases, with 12 bases between them. CDR3 length: 13 residues. The germline gives CDR1 DFQATT, CDR2 SNEGSKA (reference sequence). The CDR3 sequence is CSARDRVGGEAFF. CDR3 coding DNA: TGCAGTGCTAGAGATCGCGTGGGGGGTGAAGCTTTCTTT.

The chain links TRBV6-2 or TRBV6-3 to TRBJ1-1; 9 positions match TRBD1. This CDR3 is built from 15 residues. Germline assignment: CDR1 MNHEY and CDR2 SVGEGT. J gave up 4 bases and V 4 bases, and 7 bases lay outside the gene matches. This CDR3 is CASSLRGQGSTEAFF. DNA of the CDR3: TGTGCCAGCAGTTTGAGGGGACAGGGATCCACTGAAGCTTTCTTT.

This clonotype was counted many times. This rearrangement joins TRBV10-2 to TRBJ1-5, with unresolved D. The CDR3 sequence is 11 residues long. Trimming stripped 8 bases from V and 4 bases from J, with 6 bases between. CDR1 is WSHSY and CDR2 is SAAADI in the germline V gene. The CDR3 here is CASHENQPQHF. The CDR3 DNA sequence: TGCGCCAGCCACGAAAATCAGCCCCAGCATTTT.

This clonotype was recorded at least ten times. This chain links TRBV29-1 with TRBJ1-1; no clear D gene. V lost 4 bases and J lost 10, with 19 bases in between. Germline V CDR1 and CDR2: SQVTM, ANQGSEA. This CDR3 is 13 amino acids long. This chain's CDR3 is CSVAFEMSSGAFF. The CDR3 DNA reads TGCAGCGTTGCATTTGAAATGAGCTCTGGAGCTTTCTTT. The full variable domain, completed using reference TRBV29-1 and TRBJ1-1, is SAVISQKPSRDICQRGTSLTIQCQVDSQVTMMFWYRQQPGQSLTLIATANQGSEATYESGFVIDKFPISRPNLTFSTLTVSNMSPEDSSIYLCSVAFEMSSGAFFGQGTRLTVV.